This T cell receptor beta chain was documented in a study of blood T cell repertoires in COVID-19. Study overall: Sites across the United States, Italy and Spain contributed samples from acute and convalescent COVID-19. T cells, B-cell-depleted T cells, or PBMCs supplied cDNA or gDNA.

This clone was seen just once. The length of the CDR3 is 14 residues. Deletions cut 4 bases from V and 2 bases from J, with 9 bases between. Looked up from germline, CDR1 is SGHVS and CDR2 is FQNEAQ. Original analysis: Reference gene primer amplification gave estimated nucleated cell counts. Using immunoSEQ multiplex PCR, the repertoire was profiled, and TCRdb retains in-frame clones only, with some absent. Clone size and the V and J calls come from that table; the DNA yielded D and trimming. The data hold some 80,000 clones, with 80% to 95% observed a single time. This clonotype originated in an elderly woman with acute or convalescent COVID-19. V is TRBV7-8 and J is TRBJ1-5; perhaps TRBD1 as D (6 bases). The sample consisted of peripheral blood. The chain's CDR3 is CASSWEGGNQPQHF. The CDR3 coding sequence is TGTGCCAGCAGCTGGGAGGGGGGCAATCAGCCCCAGCATTTT.